This T cell receptor (beta chain) derives from a study of Graves' ophthalmopathy and Graves' hyperthyroidism. The TCR beta CDR3 regions underwent amplification from RNA transcripts. Second-round multiplex PCR came after first-round RT-PCR with HTBI primers. MiXCR, applied by TCRdb to the multiplex PCR reads, yields one record per CDR3 protein. The sample holds approximately 500,000 distinct CDR3 sequences, approximately 15% seen once. This clonotype was detected many times. The CDR3 loop spans 14 amino acids. CDR1 MNHEY and CDR2 SVGAGI come from the germline V gene. V was shortened by 3 bases and J by 8 bases, with 11 bases between the two germline ends.

The sequencing sample was made of blood. This TCR came from a woman aged 30 to 39 with Graves' ophthalmopathy. The genes are TRBV6-5 and TRBJ1-6; D perhaps matches TRBD1 (5 bases). DNA for the CDR3: TGTGCCAGCAGTTATCGGAGGGGCGATTCACCCCTCCACTTT. The encoded protein is CASSYRRGDSPLHF.